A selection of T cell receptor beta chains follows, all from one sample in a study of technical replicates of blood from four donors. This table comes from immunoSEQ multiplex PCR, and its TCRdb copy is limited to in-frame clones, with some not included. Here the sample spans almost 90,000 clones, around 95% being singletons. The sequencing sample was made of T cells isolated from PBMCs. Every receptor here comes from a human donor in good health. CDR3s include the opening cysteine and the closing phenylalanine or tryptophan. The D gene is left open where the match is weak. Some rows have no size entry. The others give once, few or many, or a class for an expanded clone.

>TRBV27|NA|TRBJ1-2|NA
TGTGCCAGCAGTCCAACACCGACGGGGTTCTATGGCTACACCTTC
CASSPTPTGFYGYTF
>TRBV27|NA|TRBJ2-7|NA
TGTGCCAGCAGTTCCCTCCGACAGCGTAGGTCCTACGAGCAGTACTTC
CASSSLRQRRSYEQYF
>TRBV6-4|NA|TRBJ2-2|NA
TGTGCCAGCAGTGACTCGAGGACCGGGGAGCTGTTTTTT
CASSDSRTGELFF
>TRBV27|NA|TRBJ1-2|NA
TGTGCCAGCAGCTTACTCTCCGGGACACCAGATATCTATGGCTACACCTTC
CASSLLSGTPDIYGYTF
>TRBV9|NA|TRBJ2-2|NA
TGTGCCAGCAGCGTAGGCAGTGAGAGGGCGACCGGGGAGCTGTTTTTT
CASSVGSERATGELFF
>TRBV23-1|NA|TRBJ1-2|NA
TGCGCCAGCAGGACGGGAGCTAACTATGGCTACACCTTC
CASRTGANYGYTF
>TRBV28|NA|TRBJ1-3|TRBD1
TGTGCCAGCAGTTCACTTGAGGGGGCGGCTAGTAACACCATATATTTT
CASSSLEGAASNTIYF
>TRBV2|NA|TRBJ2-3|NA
TGTGCCAGCAGTGATCTCAATTGGAGGAGGGAGGGCACAGATACGCAGTATTTT
CASSDLNWRREGTDTQYF
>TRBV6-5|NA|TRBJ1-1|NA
TGTGCCAGCAGTCGCGGGGAGGGCACTGAAGCTTTCTTT
CASSRGEGTEAFF
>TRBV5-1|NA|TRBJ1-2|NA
TGCGCCAGCAGCTTGAGAAATCTGGGGGGATCGAGAGGCTACACCTTC
CASSLRNLGGSRGYTF
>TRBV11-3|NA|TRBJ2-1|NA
TGTGCCAGCAGCTTATCCCTGCCCACGACAGAACCAAACAATGAGCAGTTCTTC
CASSLSLPTTEPNNEQFF
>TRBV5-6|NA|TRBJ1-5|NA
TGTGCCAGCAGCTCAAGAGGGATCAATCAGCCCCAGCATTTT
CASSSRGINQPQHF
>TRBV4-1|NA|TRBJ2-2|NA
TGCGCCAGCAGCCAAGATCCCGGGACCGGGGAGCTGTTTTTT
CASSQDPGTGELFF
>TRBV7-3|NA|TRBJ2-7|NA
TGTGCCAGCAGCCCCCAAGGGGGGGCGTACTACGAGCAGTACTTC
CASSPQGGAYYEQYF
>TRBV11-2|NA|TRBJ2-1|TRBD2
TGTGCCAGCAGCCATAGTGGCGGGGGAAACAATGAGCAGTTCTTC
CASSHSGGGNNEQFF
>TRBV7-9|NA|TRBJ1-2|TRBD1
TGTGCCAGCAGCCCCCAGGGACAGATCTTAGGTGGCTACACCTTC
CASSPQGQILGGYTF
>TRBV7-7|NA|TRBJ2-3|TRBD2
TGTGCCAGCAGCCAGGGACTAGCGGGTTTCACAGATACGCAGTATTTT
CASSQGLAGFTDTQYF
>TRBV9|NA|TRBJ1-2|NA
TGTGCCAGCAGCGTTCGACAGAACTATGGCTACACCTTC
CASSVRQNYGYTF
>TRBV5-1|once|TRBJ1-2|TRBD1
TGCGCCAGCAGCTTGGGGGACAGGGGAGGCTACACCTTC
CASSLGDRGGYTF